These T cell receptor beta chains were read from a single sample in a study of cytomegalovirus exposure and HLA in healthy donors. Data came from immunoSEQ multiplex PCR; TCRdb stores just in-frame clones and leaves some out. This table has around 100,000 clones, over 65% appearing once. Material: PBMCs. These receptors were collected from a woman between 40 and 50 years old in good health and CMV-seronegative. Both conserved end residues are part of each CDR3. The D gene is left open where the match is weak. Only some rows state a clone size, as once, few, many or a class for expanded clones.

17	TRBV28	once	TRBJ2-3	TRBD2	TGTGCCAGCAGTTTCCTGGGGCTAGCGGAGTACACAGATACGCAGTATTTT	CASSFLGLAEYTDTQYF
13	TRBV5-1	few	TRBJ2-5	TRBD1	TGCGCCAGCAGCTCCGGGACAGGCCGTGAGCAGTACTTC	CASSSGTGREQYF
13	TRBV7-3	few	TRBJ2-7	NA	TGTGCCAGCAGCCCGCGAGGGTTGGGGGAGCAGTACTTC	CASSPRGLGEQYF
14	TRBV27	NA	TRBJ1-2	NA	TGTGCCAGCAGTTTATTTTCGGGGTTAGGGGGCTACACCTTC	CASSLFSGLGGYTF
17	TRBV28	NA	TRBJ2-3	TRBD2	TGTGCCAGCTATTCCTTGTTGGCTAGCGGGACGGGAGATACGCAGTATTTT	CASYSLLASGTGDTQYF
12	TRBV4-1	NA	TRBJ2-7	TRBD2	TGCGCCAGCAGCCTAGCGGGAGGGGAGCAGTACTTC	CASSLAGGEQYF
13	TRBV6-6	NA	TRBJ2-7	NA	TGTGCCAGCAGTAGTGGGGCGGGACGCGAGCAGTACTTC	CASSSGAGREQYF
13	TRBV5-1	NA	TRBJ2-3	NA	TGCGCCAGCAAAGAGCGAAACACAGATACGCAGTATTTT	CASKERNTDTQYF
13	TRBV5-6	few	TRBJ2-5	NA	TGTGCCAGCACATCGGGGGGACATTACGTGGAGTACTTC	CASTSGGHYVEYF
17	TRBV5-4	NA	TRBJ2-7	TRBD2	TGTGCCAGCAGCTACTCATTTAGCGGGAGGGCCAGGAACGAGCAGTACTTC	CASSYSFSGRARNEQYF
16	TRBV6-4	NA	TRBJ2-3	TRBD1	TGTGCCAGCAGTGAGGCGACAGGGGGTGGCACAGATACGCAGTATTTT	CASSEATGGGTDTQYF
15	TRBV7-2	few	TRBJ2-7	NA	TGTGCCAGCAGACGCACTCGAGGGCCGCGGGACGAGCAGTACTTC	CASRRTRGPRDEQYF
14	TRBV5-1	NA	TRBJ2-2	NA	TGCGCCAGCAGGGCCGGACTTTACACCGGGGAGCTGTTTTTT	CASRAGLYTGELFF
17	TRBV5-4	NA	TRBJ2-2	TRBD2	TGTGCCAGCAGCTCCCTAGCGGGAGGGACGAACACCGGGGAGCTGTTTTTT	CASSSLAGGTNTGELFF
15	TRBV4-1	NA	TRBJ2-2	NA	TGCGCCAGCAGCGCAGGGGTTGCGGACACCGGGGAGCTGTTTTTT	CASSAGVADTGELFF
14	TRBV19	few	TRBJ1-5	NA	TGTGCCAGTAGGGGCGTCTATAGCAATCAGCCCCAGCATTTT	CASRGVYSNQPQHF
16	TRBV18	NA	TRBJ1-5	TRBD1	TGTGCCAGCTCACCATTAGGGACAGGGGGCAATCAGCCCCAGCATTTT	CASSPLGTGGNQPQHF
16	TRBV28	NA	TRBJ2-3	TRBD2	TGTGCCAGCAGTTTCCCACTAGCGGGAGTATGGGATACGCAGTATTTT	CASSFPLAGVWDTQYF
17	TRBV25-1	NA	TRBJ2-1	NA	TGTGCCAGCAGTGAATGGACCGGGAGTGGGCCCTACAATGAGCAGTTCTTC	CASSEWTGSGPYNEQFF
15	TRBV23-1	NA	TRBJ1-5	TRBD1	TGCGCCAGCACCACGGGACAGGGCGAAAGTCAGCCCCAGCATTTT	CASTTGQGESQPQHF
14	TRBV28	NA	TRBJ1-2	NA	TGTGCCAGCGGCTCAGGGCGACCTAACTATGGCTACACCTTC	CASGSGRPNYGYTF
15	TRBV29-1	NA	TRBJ2-3	TRBD2	TGCAGCGTTAACTTGGTTAGCGGGAGTTCAGATACGCAGTATTTT	CSVNLVSGSSDTQYF
16	TRBV18	NA	TRBJ2-7	NA	TGTGCCAGCTCACCGACCGCTAGTCGACCAACCTACGAGCAGTACTTC	CASSPTASRPTYEQYF
16	TRBV11-2	NA	TRBJ2-3	TRBD2	TGTGCCAGCAGTCGGGGACTAGCGGGTAGCACAGATACGCAGTATTTT	CASSRGLAGSTDTQYF
16	TRBV18	NA	TRBJ1-2	TRBD1	TGTGCCAGCTCACAATCTTTACCCGGGACAGGGAACGGCTACACCTTC	CASSQSLPGTGNGYTF
14	TRBV28	few	TRBJ2-7	TRBD1	TGTGCCAGCAGAACCGGGACAGGGGCCTACGAGCAGTACTTC	CASRTGTGAYEQYF
13	TRBV7-9	NA	TRBJ2-1	NA	TGTGCCAGCAGCCCGGGAGTCTACAATGAGCAGTTCTTC	CASSPGVYNEQFF
14	TRBV29-1	NA	TRBJ2-3	NA	TGCAGCGTGAGTTTGCGGAGCAGCACAGATACGCAGTATTTT	CSVSLRSSTDTQYF
14	TRBV27	few	TRBJ2-7	NA	TGTGCCAGCAGGGCCCGGGACACCACCTACGAGCAGTACTTC	CASRARDTTYEQYF
15	TRBV19	NA	TRBJ1-1	NA	TGTGCCAGTAGTAAGAACAGGGCGGGCGACACTGAAGCTTTCTTT	CASSKNRAGDTEAFF
16	TRBV19	NA	TRBJ1-5	NA	TGTGCCAGTAGGGGACTGGAGCAGGATAGCAATCAGCCCCAGCATTTT	CASRGLEQDSNQPQHF
15	TRBV27	many	TRBJ2-5	TRBD2	TGTGCCAGCAGTTGGGGCGGGAGGGCCGGGGAGACCCAGTACTTC	CASSWGGRAGETQYF
15	TRBV27	NA	TRBJ1-1	NA	TGTGCCAGCCGTAAGTCGGTGGGTCCCGGGACTGAAGCTTTCTTT	CASRKSVGPGTEAFF
16	TRBV18	NA	TRBJ1-3	TRBD1	TGTGCCAGCTCACCAAACCGGGACAGCTCTGGAAACACCATATATTTT	CASSPNRDSSGNTIYF
12	TRBV30	NA	TRBJ2-7	NA	TGTGCCTGGAGCTCGAATGGACAGATGCAGTACTTC	CAWSSNGQMQYF
15	TRBV5-8	NA	TRBJ2-1	NA	TGTGCCAGCAGATTGGGGCCTCCCCCCGCGGATGAGCAGTTCTTC	CASRLGPPPADEQFF
15	TRBV7-8	once	TRBJ2-5	NA	TGTGCCAGCAGCCCCCGGTCGGTCTTTCAAGAGACCCAGTACTTC	CASSPRSVFQETQYF
15	TRBV7-9	NA	TRBJ2-3	TRBD2	TGTGCCAGCAGCTCCAGCGGGAGCGGCACAGATACGCAGTATTTT	CASSSSGSGTDTQYF
14	TRBV7-9	NA	TRBJ1-6	TRBD1	TGTGCCAGCAGCTTTGGGACAGGGGGATCACCCCTCCACTTT	CASSFGTGGSPLHF
16	TRBV29-1	NA	TRBJ2-5	TRBD2	TGCAGCGTCTCGGGACTAGCGGGAGAGGGCTGGGGGACCCAGTACTTC	CSVSGLAGEGWGTQYF
14	TRBV29-1	NA	TRBJ2-3	TRBD2	TGCAGCGTGTGGGGGCGGGGGGTCGCAGATACGCAGTATTTT	CSVWGRGVADTQYF
14	TRBV7-6	NA	TRBJ2-1	TRBD1	TGTGCCAGCAGCACTCCGGGACAGGGGCGGCAGATCTTCTTC	CASSTPGQGRQIFF
16	TRBV7-9	NA	TRBJ2-3	TRBD1	TGTGCCAGCAGCTCCCGGACAGGGGGTAGCACAGATACGCAGTATTTT	CASSSRTGGSTDTQYF
17	TRBV5-6	NA	TRBJ2-2	NA	TGTGCCAGCAGCTTGGCCTGGGGGACAACCAACACCGGGGAGCTGTTTTTT	CASSLAWGTTNTGELFF
14	TRBV28	NA	TRBJ2-7	TRBD1	TGTGCCAGCAGTCCACGACAGGGGTACTACGAGCAGTACTTC	CASSPRQGYYEQYF
12	TRBV9	few	TRBJ1-1	NA	TGTGCCAGCAGCCCACAGAACACTGAAGCTTTCTTT	CASSPQNTEAFF
15	TRBV19	once	TRBJ1-2	TRBD1	TGTGCCAGTAGTAAGACAGGGAGGACCGTCTGTGGCTACACCTTC	CASSKTGRTVCGYTF
14	TRBV29-1	NA	TRBJ2-5	TRBD2	TGCAGCGTGAGTGGGACTAGCGTCCAAGAGACCCAGTACTTC	CSVSGTSVQETQYF
13	TRBV6-5	NA	TRBJ2-5	NA	TGTGCCAGCAGTTATGGAGGGGCCGGCTCCCAGTACTTC	CASSYGGAGSQYF
15	TRBV7-2	NA	TRBJ1-6	NA	TGTGCCAGCAGCCTCGGACTATTTGCGAATTCACCCCTCCACTTT	CASSLGLFANSPLHF
15	TRBV7-2	NA	TRBJ2-7	TRBD1	TGTGCCAGCAGACCCGGGACAGGGGGTTCCTACGAGCAGTACTTC	CASRPGTGGSYEQYF
17	TRBV15	NA	TRBJ2-1	NA	TGTGCCACCAGCATCCCATCGGCAGCGACAGTTTACAATGAGCAGTTCTTC	CATSIPSAATVYNEQFF
13	TRBV6-1	once	TRBJ2-3	NA	TGTGCCAGCAGTAGCGGCAACACAGATACGCAGTATTTT	CASSSGNTDTQYF
15	TRBV7-2	NA	TRBJ2-1	TRBD2	TGTGCCAGCAGCTTCTTAGCGGGCCAGGTGGGTGAGCAGTTCTTC	CASSFLAGQVGEQFF
15	TRBV9	NA	TRBJ2-3	NA	TGTGCCAGCAGCGTTTTGGGACTTAGCACAGATACGCAGTATTTT	CASSVLGLSTDTQYF
15	TRBV6-1	NA	TRBJ1-5	NA	TGTGCCAGCAGGGGACAAGGACAGAGCAATCAGCCCCAGCATTTT	CASRGQGQSNQPQHF
15	TRBV7-3	NA	TRBJ2-5	TRBD1	TGTGCCAGCAGCATGACAGGGGCCGGAAGGGGGACCCAGTACTTC	CASSMTGAGRGTQYF
14	TRBV6-5	few	TRBJ2-1	TRBD2	TGTGCCAGCTCTGCGACTAGCGGGTACAATGAGCAGTTCTTC	CASSATSGYNEQFF
14	TRBV6-4	NA	TRBJ2-3	NA	TGTGCCAGCAGTGACTCCGTTATGCGAGATACGCAGTATTTT	CASSDSVMRDTQYF
15	TRBV6-5	NA	TRBJ1-4	TRBD1	TGTGCCAGCAGTTCTACAGGGGGCACTAATGAAAAACTGTTTTTT	CASSSTGGTNEKLFF